The source of this T cell receptor (beta chain) is a study of blood T cell repertoires in COVID-19. Looking at the study overall: The cDNA or gDNA used as material had been derived from T cells, B-cell-depleted T cells, or PBMCs.

Trimming removed 0 bases at V and 8 bases at J, with 16 bases between. The germline CDR1 and CDR2 sequences are SGHTA and FQGNSA. The CDR3 totals 15 residues. Original processing methods: Amplification of reference gene primers was used by the study to estimate nucleated cell counts. TCRdb keeps only in-frame clones here, not all; method: immunoSEQ multiplex PCR. V and J calls and clone size are as listed in that table; D and trimming were resolved from the DNA. The sample holds roughly 120,000 clones, 81% seen once. Material: peripheral blood. The TCR was taken from a man aged 50-59 years with acute or convalescent COVID-19. The J gene is TRBJ1-2, the V gene TRBV7-2; possibly TRBD1 for D (5 bases). This CDR3 is CASSLAIGARRGYTF. CDR3 DNA sequence: TGTGCCAGCAGCTTAGCAATTGGGGCACGGCGAGGCTACACCTTC.